In this sample, the clone carrying this T cell receptor beta chain turned up a few times. Its antigen is undetermined. Given a much more abundant clone one base away, this may be a read error. Donor samples were obtained from healthy Caucasian individuals from Russia, aged about 6 to 95. Primers used in a second PCR of about 6 to 11 cycles were a sample-barcoded 5' primer and a J-beta primer mix. One entry per CDR3 protein results from TCRdb running MiXCR on the 5' RACE reads. Found here are about 650,000 distinct CDR3 sequences, around 32% of them singletons; the top ten hold approximately 15%. The source of the sample is a study of blood T cells in healthy people across ages. Study at large: Per two T cells, template switching captured roughly one barcoded beta molecule.

Germline V gene lookup returns CDR1 SGHTA and CDR2 FQGNSA. Trimming removed 2 bases from V and 11 bases from J; junction bases left unmatched: 12. This CDR3 comprises 16 residues. Study results and limitations: The CMV status of each donor remained undetermined, and this could have confounded shifts in expanded clonotypes. It was the long-lived donors that had more naive CD4+ cells and higher diversity than aged donors.

The J gene is TRBJ2-5, the V gene TRBV7-2; 12 bases line up with TRBD2. This TCR was sampled from a woman older than 75 in good health. The sample consisted of blood. CDR3 nucleotides: TGTGCCAGCAGCTTATCCTCTAGCGGGGGGGCCAATGAGCAGTACTTC. This translates into CASSLSSSGGANEQYF.